This record covers a single T cell receptor (beta chain). These data originate in a study of shared clonotypes between healthy human individuals. Study-wide context: Researchers assigned three CD4 naive, three CD4 memory, two CD8 naive and one CD8 memory plate to each donor.

Naive CD8 cells lacked CD45RO and underwent positive selection for CCR7, leaving out terminally differentiated effector memory CD45RA+ cells. HIV-negative, healthy adults without recent acute infections or vaccinations were the donors. V was cut by 4 bases and J by 11 bases, with 19 bases left in between. CDR1 and CDR2 from the germline V gene are SGHTS and YDEGEE. The CDR3 extends over 14 amino acids. Some clones are missing from TCRdb's copy, which holds only in-frame ones; the method was immunoSEQ multiplex PCR. There are around 1,900,000 clones in the sample; around 93% occur only once, and around 1.7% lies in the top ten.

The sample consisted of naive CD8+ T cells from PBMCs. This clonotype was obtained from a man aged 18-30 years in good health. Some clones in this sample may be carry-over from other donors' samples. The chain couples TRBV5-8 to TRBJ2-4; TRBD2 is a possible D gene (6 bases). Here the CDR3 reads CASSPTRLVRVQYF. The CDR3, as DNA: TGTGCCAGCAGCCCGACAAGACTAGTTCGAGTTCAGTACTTC.